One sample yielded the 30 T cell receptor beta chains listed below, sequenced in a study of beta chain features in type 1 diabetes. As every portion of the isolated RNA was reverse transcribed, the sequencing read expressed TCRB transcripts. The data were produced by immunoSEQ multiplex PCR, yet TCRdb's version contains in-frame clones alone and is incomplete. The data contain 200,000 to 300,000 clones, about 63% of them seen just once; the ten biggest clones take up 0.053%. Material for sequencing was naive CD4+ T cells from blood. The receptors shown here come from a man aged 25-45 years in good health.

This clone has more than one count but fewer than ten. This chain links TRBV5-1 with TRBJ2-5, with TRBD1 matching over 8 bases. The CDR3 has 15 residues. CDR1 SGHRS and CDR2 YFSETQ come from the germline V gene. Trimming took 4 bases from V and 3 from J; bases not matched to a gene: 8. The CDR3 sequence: CASSGGQASKETQYF. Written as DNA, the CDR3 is TGCGCCAGCAGCGGGGGACAGGCTTCAAAAGAGACCCAGTACTTC. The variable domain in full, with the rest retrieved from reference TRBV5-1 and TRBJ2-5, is KAGVTQTPRYLIKTRGQQVTLSCSPISGHRSVSWYQQTPGQGLQFLFEYFSETQRNKGNFPGRFSGRQFSNSRSEMNVSTLELGDSALYLCASSGGQASKETQYFGPGTRLLVL.

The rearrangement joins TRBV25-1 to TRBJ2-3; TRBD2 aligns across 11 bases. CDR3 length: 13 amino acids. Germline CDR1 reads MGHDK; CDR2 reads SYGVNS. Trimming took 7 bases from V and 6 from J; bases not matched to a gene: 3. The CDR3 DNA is TGTGCCAGCATAGCGGGAGGGTCGGATACGCAGTATTTT. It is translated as CASIAGGSDTQYF.

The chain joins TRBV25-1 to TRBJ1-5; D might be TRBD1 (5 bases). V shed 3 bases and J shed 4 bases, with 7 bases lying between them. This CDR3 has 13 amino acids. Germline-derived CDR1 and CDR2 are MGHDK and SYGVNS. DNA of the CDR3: TGTGCCAGCAGTGAGCAGGGAAATCAGCCCCAGCATTTT. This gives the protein CASSEQGNQPQHF.

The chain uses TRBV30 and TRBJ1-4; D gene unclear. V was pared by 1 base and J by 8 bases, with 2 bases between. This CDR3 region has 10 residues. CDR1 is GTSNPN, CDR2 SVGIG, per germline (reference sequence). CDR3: CAWSGEKLFF. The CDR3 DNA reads TGTGCCTGGAGTGGAGAAAAACTGTTTTTT.

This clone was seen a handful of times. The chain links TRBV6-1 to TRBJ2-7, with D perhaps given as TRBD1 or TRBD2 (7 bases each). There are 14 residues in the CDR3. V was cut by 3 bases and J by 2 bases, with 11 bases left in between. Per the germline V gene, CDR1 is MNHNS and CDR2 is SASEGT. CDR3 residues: CASSDRGGPYEQYF. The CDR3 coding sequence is TGTGCCAGCAGTGACAGGGGGGGTCCCTACGAGCAGTACTTC.

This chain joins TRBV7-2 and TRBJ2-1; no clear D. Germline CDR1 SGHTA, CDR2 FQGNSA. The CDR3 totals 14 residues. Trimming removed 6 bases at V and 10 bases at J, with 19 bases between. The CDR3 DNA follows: TGTGCCAGCAGGTCCACGGATGTCCGCATGGAGCAGTTCTTC. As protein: CASRSTDVRMEQFF.

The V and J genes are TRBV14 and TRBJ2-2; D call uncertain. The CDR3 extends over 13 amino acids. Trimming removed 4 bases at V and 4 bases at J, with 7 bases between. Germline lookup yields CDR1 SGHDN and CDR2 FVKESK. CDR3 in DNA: TGTGCCAGCAGCCCCTACCCCACCGGGGAGCTGTTTTTT. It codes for CASSPYPTGELFF. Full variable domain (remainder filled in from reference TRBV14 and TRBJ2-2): EAGVTQFPSHSVIEKGQTVTLRCDPISGHDNLYWYRRVMGKEIKFLLHFVKESKQDESGMPNNRFLAERTGGTYSTLKVQPAELEDSGVYFCASSPYPTGELFFGEGSRLTVL.

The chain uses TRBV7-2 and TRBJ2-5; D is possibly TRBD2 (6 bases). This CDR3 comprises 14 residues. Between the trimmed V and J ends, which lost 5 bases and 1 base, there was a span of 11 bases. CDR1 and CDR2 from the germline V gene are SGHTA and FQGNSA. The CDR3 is CASSRTNFQETQYF. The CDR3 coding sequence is TGTGCCAGCAGCCGGACTAACTTCCAAGAGACCCAGTACTTC. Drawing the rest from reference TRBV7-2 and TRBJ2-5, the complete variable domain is GAGVSQSPSNKVTEKGKDVELRCDPISGHTALYWYRQSLGQGLEFLIYFQGNSAPDKSGLPSDRFSAERTGGSVSTLTIQRTQQEDSAVYLCASSRTNFQETQYFGPGTRLLVL.

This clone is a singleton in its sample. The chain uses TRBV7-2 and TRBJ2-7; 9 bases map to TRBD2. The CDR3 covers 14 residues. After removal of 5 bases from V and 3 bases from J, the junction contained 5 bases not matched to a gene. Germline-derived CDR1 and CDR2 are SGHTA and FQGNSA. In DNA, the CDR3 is TGTGCCAGCAGCCCTCGACTAGCGGTCTACGAGCAGTACTTC. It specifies CASSPRLAVYEQYF.

CDR3 region: CSVPGQPNTGELFF. As DNA, the CDR3 is TGCAGCGTCCCGGGACAGCCGAACACCGGGGAGCTGTTTTTT. This chain joins TRBV29-1 and TRBJ2-2; 7 nucleotides match TRBD1. The V gene's germline CDR1 is SQVTM and CDR2 ANQGSEA. The CDR3 spans 14 residues. The J segment lost 0 bases and the V segment lost 6 bases, leaving 4 bases of the junction unmatched.

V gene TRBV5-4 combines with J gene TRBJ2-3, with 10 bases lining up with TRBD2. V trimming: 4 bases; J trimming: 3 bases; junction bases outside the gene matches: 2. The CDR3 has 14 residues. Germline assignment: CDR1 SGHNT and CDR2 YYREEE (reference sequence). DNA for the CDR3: TGTGCCAGCAGCCTAGCGGGAGAGACAGATACGCAGTATTTT. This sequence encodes CASSLAGETDTQYF.

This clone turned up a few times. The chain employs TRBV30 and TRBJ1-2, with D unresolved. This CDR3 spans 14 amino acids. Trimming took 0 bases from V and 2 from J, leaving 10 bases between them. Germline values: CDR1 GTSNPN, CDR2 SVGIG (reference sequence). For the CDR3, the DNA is TGTGCCTGGAGTGTAAACGCCAGGAACTATGGCTACACCTTC. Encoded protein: CAWSVNARNYGYTF.

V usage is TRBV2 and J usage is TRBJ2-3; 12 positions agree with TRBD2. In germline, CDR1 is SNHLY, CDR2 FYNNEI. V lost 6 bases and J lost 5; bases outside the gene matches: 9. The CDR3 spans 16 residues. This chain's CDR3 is CASRGLAGSRGDTQYF. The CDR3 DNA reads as TGTGCCAGCAGGGGACTAGCGGGTTCCCGCGGAGATACGCAGTATTTT.

CDR3 in DNA: TGTGCCAGCAGTGACCGACAGGGTTACCCCCCTGGGGCCAACGTCCTGACTTTC. Its translation: CASSDRQGYPPGANVLTF. V usage is TRBV25-1 and J usage is TRBJ2-6; TRBD1 agrees at 7 bases. This CDR3 has 18 amino acids. The V segment lost 3 bases and the J segment 2 bases; nucleotides outside the gene matches: 10. Germline V gene lookup returns CDR1 MGHDK and CDR2 SYGVNS.

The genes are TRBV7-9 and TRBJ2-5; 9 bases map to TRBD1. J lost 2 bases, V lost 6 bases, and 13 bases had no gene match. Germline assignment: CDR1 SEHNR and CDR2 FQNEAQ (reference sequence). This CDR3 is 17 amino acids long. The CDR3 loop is CASSLAGTGFGQETQYF. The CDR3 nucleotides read TGTGCCAGCAGTTTGGCCGGGACAGGGTTCGGTCAAGAGACCCAGTACTTC.

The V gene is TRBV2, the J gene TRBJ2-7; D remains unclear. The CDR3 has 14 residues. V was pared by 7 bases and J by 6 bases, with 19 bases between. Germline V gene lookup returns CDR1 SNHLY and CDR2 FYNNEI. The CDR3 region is CASILGSHRGEQYF. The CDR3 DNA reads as TGTGCCAGCATTCTAGGATCCCATCGTGGCGAGCAGTACTTC.

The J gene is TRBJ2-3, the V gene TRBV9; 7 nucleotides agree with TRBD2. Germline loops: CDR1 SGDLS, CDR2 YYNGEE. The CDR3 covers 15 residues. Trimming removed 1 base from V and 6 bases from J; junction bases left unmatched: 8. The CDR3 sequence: CASSVRGGRADTQYF. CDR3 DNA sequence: TGTGCCAGCAGCGTAAGGGGAGGGAGAGCGGATACGCAGTATTTT.

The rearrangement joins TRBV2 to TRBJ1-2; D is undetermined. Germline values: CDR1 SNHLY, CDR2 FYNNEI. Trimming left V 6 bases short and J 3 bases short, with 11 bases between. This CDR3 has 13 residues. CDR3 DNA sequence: TGTGCCAGCAGGGCAGACACAGACTATGGCTACACCTTC. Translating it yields CASRADTDYGYTF. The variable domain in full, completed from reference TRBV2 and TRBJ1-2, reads EPEVTQTPSHQVTQMGQEVILRCVPISNHLYFYWYRQILGQKVEFLVSFYNNEISEKSEIFDDQFSVERPDGSNFTLKIRSTKLEDSAMYFCASRADTDYGYTFGSGTRLTVV.

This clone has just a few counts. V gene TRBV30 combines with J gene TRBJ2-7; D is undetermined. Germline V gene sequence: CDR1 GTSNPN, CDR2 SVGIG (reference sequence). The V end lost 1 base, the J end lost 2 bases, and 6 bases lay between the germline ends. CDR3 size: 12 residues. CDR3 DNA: TGTGCCTGGAGTGAAAACCCCTACGAGCAGTACTTC. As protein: CAWSENPYEQYF.

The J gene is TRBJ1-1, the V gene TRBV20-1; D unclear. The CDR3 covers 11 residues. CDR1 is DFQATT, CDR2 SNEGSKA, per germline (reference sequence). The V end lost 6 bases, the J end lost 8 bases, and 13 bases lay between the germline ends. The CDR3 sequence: CSALGSGEAFF. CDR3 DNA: TGCAGTGCCCTGGGATCTGGAGAAGCTTTCTTT.

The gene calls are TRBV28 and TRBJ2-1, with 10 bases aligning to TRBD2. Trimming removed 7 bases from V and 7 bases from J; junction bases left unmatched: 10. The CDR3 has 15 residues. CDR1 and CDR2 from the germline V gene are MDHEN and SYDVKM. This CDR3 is CASTTPLAGANEQFF. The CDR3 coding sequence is TGTGCCAGCACCACCCCCCTAGCGGGAGCTAATGAGCAGTTCTTC.

In DNA, the CDR3 is TGCGCCAGCAGCTCTCACCCCCGGGACGGCTACACCTTC. Translated: CASSSHPRDGYTF. This chain connects TRBV5-1 to TRBJ1-2; D is possibly TRBD1 (5 bases). V lost 3 bases to trimming and J lost 8 bases, with 14 bases between them. The CDR3 runs to 13 residues. CDR1 is SGHRS and CDR2 is YFSETQ in the germline V gene.

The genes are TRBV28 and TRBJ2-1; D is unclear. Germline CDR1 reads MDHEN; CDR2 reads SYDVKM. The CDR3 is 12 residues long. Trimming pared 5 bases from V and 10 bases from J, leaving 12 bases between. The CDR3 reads CASSLRSSEQFF. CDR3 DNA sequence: TGTGCCAGCAGTCTTAGGTCCTCCGAGCAGTTCTTC.

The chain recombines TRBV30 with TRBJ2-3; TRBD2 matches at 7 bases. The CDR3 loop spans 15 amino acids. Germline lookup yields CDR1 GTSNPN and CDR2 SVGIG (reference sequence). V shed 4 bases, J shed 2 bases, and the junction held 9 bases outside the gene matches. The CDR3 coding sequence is TGTGCCTGGACCCTGGGGGGAGGGCCCACAGATACGCAGTATTTT. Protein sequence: CAWTLGGGPTDTQYF.

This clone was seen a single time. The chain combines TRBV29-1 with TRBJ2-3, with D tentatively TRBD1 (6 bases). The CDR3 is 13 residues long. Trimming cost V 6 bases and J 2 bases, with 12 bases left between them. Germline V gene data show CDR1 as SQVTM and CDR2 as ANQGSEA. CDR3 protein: CSVGQRFTDTQYF. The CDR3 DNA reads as TGCAGCGTCGGACAGCGCTTCACAGATACGCAGTATTTT.

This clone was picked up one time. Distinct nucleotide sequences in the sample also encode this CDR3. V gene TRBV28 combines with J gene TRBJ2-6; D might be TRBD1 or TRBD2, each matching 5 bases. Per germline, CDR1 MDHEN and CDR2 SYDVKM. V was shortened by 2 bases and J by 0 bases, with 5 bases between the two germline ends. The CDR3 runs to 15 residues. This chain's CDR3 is CASSLGGSGANVLTF. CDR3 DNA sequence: TGTGCCAGCAGTTTAGGGGGCTCTGGGGCCAACGTCCTGACTTTC.

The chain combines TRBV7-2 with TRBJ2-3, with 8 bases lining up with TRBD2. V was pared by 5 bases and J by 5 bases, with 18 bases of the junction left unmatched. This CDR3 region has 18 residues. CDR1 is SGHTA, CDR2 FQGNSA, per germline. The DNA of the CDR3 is TGTGCCAGCAGCCGACAGTACACGGGGGGGCCTGTAGAAGATACGCAGTATTTT. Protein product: CASSRQYTGGPVEDTQYF.

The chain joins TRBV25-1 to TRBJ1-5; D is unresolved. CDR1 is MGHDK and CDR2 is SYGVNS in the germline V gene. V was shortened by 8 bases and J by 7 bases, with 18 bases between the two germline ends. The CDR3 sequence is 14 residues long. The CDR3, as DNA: TGTGCCAGCGGACCTACTGTGGGCGGCCAGCCCCAGCATTTT. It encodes CASGPTVGGQPQHF. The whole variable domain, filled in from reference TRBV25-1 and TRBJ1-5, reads EADIYQTPRYLVIGTGKKITLECSQTMGHDKMYWYQQDPGMELHLIHYSYGVNSTEKGDLSSESTVSRIRTEHFPLTLESARPSHTSQYLCASGPTVGGQPQHFGDGTRLSIL.

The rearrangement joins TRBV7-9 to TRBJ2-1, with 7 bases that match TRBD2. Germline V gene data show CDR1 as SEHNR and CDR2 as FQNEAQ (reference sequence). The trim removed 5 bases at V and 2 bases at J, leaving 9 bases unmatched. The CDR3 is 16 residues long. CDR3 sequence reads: CASSPTRGSTYNEQFF. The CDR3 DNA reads TGTGCCAGCAGCCCGACGCGGGGGAGCACCTACAATGAGCAGTTCTTC.

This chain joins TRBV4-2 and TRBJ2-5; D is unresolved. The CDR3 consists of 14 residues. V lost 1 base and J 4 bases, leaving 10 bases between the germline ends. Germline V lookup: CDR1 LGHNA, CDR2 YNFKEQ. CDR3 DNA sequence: TGTGCCAGCAGCCAAGGCGTATTGGGAGAGACCCAGTACTTC. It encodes CASSQGVLGETQYF.